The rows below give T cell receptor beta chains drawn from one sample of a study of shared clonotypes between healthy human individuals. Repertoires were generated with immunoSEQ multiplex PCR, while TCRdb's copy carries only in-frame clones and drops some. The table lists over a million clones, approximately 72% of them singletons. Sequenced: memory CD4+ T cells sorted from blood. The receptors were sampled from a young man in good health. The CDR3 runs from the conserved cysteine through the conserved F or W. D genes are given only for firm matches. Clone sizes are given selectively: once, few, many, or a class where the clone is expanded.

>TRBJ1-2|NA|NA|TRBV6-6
TGTGCCAGCAGTTACTCTCGGACAGCTTATAACTATGGCTACACCTTC
CASSYSRTAYNYGYTF
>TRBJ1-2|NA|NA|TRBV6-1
TGTGCCAGCAGTGGGGGGGGAGTAGATGGCTACACCTTC
CASSGGGVDGYTF
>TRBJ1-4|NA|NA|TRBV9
TGTGCCAGCAGCCCCGGGGGGACCCCAAATGAAAAACTGTTTTTT
CASSPGGTPNEKLFF
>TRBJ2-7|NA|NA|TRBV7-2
TGTGCCAGCAGCAACCGGGCGGGTGAGCAGTACTTC
CASSNRAGEQYF
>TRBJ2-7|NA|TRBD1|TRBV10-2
TGCGCCAGCAGTGACGGGACAGCCTTCCCAACCTACGAGCAGTACTTC
CASSDGTAFPTYEQYF
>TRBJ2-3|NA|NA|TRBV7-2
TGTGCCAGCAGCTTAATCGCAGAGAGCACAGATACGCAGTATTTT
CASSLIAESTDTQYF
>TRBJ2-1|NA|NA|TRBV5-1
TGCGCCAGCAGCACCCAGGGGAACAATGAGCAGTTCTTC
CASSTQGNNEQFF
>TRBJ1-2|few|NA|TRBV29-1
TGCAGCGTTGGGTTCCTGGATGGCTACACCTTC
CSVGFLDGYTF
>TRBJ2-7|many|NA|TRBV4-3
TGCGCCAGCAGCCAAGATCGAGCCGGACTCTACGAGCAGTACTTC
CASSQDRAGLYEQYF
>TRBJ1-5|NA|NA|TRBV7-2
TGTGCCAGCAGCTTTAAGGTGGATCAGCCCCAGCATTTT
CASSFKVDQPQHF
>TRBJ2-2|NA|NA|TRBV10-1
TGCGCCAGCAGTCGGACATCGGGCACCGGGGAGCTGTTTTTT
CASSRTSGTGELFF
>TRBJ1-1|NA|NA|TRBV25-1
TGTGCCAGCAGAAGAGGGACTCACATGAACACTGAAGCTTTCTTT
CASRRGTHMNTEAFF